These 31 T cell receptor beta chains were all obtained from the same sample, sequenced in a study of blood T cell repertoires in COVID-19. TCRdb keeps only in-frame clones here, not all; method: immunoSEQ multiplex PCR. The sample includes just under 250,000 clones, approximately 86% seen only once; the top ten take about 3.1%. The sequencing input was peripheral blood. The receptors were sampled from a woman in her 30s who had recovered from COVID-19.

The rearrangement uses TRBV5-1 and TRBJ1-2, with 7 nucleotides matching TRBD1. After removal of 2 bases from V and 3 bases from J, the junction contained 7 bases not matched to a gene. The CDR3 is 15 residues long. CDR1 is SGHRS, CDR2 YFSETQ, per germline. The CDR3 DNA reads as TGCGCCAGCAGCTTACGACAGGGAAGTGACTATGGCTACACCTTC. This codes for CASSLRQGSDYGYTF.

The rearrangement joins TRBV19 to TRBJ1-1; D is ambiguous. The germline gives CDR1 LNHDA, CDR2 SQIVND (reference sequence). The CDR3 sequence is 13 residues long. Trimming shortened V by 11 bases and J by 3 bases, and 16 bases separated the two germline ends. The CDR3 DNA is TGTGCCCCGTGCGGGCAGAGGGACACTGAAGCTTTCTTT. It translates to CAPCGQRDTEAFF. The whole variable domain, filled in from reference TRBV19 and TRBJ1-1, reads DGGITQSPKYLFRKEGQNVTLSCEQNLNHDAMYWYRQDPGQGLRLIYYSQIVNDFQKGDIAEGYSVSREKKESFPLTVTSAQKNPTAFYLCAPCGQRDTEAFFGQGTRLTVV.

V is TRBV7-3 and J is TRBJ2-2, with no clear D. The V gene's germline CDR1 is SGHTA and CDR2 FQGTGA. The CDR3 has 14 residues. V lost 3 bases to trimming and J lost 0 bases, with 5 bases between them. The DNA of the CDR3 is TGTGCCAGCAGCTTTTTCTCGAACACCGGGGAGCTGTTTTTT. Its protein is CASSFFSNTGELFF.

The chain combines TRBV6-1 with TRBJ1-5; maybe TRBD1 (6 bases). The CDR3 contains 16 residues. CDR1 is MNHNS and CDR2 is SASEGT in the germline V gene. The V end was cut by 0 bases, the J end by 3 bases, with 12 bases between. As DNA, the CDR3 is TGTGCCAGCAGTGAAGCTGGGGGCTTAAACAATCAGCCCCAGCATTTT. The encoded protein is CASSEAGGLNNQPQHF.

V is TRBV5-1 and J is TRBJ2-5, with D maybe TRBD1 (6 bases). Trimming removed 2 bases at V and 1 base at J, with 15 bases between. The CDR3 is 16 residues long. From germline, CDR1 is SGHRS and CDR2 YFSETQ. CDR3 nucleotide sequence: TGCGCCAGCAGCTTTTCAGGGGCCGGGTCCCAAGAGACCCAGTACTTC. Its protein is CASSFSGAGSQETQYF.

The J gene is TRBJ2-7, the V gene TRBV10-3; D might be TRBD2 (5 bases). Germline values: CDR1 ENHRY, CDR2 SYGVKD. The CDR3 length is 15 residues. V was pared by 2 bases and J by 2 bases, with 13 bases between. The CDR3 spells CAISEAGDGAYEQYF. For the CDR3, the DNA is TGTGCCATCAGTGAGGCGGGCGATGGGGCCTACGAGCAGTACTTC.

CDR3 nucleotides: TGTGCCAGCAGTGAAGTTGAGGGAAGGTACGAGCAGTACTTC. This translates into CASSEVEGRYEQYF. The rearrangement links TRBV2 to TRBJ2-7; D is perhaps TRBD2 (5 bases). The CDR3 has 14 amino acids. V was pared by 1 base and J by 4 bases, with 11 bases between. The germline V gene has CDR1 SNHLY and CDR2 FYNNEI.

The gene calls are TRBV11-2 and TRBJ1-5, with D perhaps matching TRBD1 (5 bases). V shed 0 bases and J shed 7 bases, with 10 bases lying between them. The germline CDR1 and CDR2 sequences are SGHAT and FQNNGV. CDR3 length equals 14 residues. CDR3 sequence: CASSLDPGYQPQHF. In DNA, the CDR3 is TGTGCCAGCAGCTTAGATCCAGGGTACCAGCCCCAGCATTTT.

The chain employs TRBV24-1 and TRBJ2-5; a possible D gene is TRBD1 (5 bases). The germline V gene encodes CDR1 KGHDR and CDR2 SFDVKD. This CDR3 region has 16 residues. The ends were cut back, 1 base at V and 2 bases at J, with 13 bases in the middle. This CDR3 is CATSDLPTDTQETQYF. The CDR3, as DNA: TGTGCCACCAGTGATTTACCGACAGACACTCAAGAGACCCAGTACTTC.

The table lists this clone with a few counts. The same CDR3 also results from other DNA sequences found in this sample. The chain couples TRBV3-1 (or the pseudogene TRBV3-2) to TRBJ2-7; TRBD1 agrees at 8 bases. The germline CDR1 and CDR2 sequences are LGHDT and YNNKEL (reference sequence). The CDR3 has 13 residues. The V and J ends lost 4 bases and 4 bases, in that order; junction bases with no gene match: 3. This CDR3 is CASSLGQGYEQYF. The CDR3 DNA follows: TGTGCCAGCAGCCTCGGACAGGGATACGAGCAGTACTTC.

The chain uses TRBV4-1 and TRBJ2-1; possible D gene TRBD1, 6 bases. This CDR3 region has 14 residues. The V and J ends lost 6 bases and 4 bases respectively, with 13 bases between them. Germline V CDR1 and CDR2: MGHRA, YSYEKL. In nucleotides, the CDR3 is TGCGCCAGCAGTGAAGAGACAGGATACAATGAGCAGTTCTTC. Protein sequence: CASSEETGYNEQFF.

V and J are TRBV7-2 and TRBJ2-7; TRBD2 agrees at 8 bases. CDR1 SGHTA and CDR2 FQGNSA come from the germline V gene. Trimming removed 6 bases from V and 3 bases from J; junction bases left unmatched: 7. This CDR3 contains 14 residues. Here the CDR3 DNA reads TGTGCCAGCAGTTACAGCGGGGGTTACTACGAGCAGTACTTC. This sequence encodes CASSYSGGYYEQYF.

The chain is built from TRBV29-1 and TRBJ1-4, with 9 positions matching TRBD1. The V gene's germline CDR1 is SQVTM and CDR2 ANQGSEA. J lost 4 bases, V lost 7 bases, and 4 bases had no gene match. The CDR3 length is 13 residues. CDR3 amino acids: CSATDRGNEKLFF. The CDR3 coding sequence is TGCAGCGCTACGGACAGGGGTAATGAAAAACTGTTTTTT.

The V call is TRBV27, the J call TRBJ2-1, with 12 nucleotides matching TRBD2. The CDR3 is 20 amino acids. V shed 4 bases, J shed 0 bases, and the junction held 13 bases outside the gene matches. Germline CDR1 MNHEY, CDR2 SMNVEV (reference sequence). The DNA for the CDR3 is TGTGCCAGCAGTTCCCTCGGGGAACTAGCGGGGGGTAACTCCTACAATGAGCAGTTCTTC. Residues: CASSSLGELAGGNSYNEQFF.

CDR3 DNA: TGTGCCAGCACCGGTCAGGGTCTCTATGGCTACACCTTC. Its protein is CASTGQGLYGYTF. The J gene is TRBJ1-2, the V gene TRBV2, with D possibly matching TRBD1 (5 bases). Trimming shortened V by 7 bases and J by 4 bases, and 13 bases separated the two germline ends. Germline V gene sequence: CDR1 SNHLY, CDR2 FYNNEI. CDR3 size: 13 residues.

CDR3 DNA sequence: TGTGCCAGCAGCTTAGGAGCGGGGGGTCTCCCCTACAATGAGCAGTTCTTC. Protein sequence: CASSLGAGGLPYNEQFF. The J gene is TRBJ2-1, the V gene TRBV7-6, with 9 bases fitting TRBD2. The junction had 6 bases not matched to a gene; V was cut back by 1 base and J by 2 bases. The CDR3 has 17 amino acids. Germline V lookup: CDR1 SGHVS, CDR2 FNYEAQ.

The CDR3 sequence is CASSQESAVWIDTQYF. The CDR3, as DNA: TGTGCCAGCAGCCAAGAGTCTGCGGTATGGATAGATACGCAGTATTTT. The chain is built from TRBV14 and TRBJ2-3; D ambiguous. Germline-derived CDR1 and CDR2 are SGHDN and FVKESK. The length of the CDR3 is 16 residues. Trimming stripped 0 bases from V and 5 bases from J, with 15 bases between.

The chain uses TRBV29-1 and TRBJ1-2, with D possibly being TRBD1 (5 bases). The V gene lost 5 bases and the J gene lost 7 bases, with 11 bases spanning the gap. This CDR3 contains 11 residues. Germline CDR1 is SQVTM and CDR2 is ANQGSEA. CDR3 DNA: TGCAGCGTTTTCAGGGATAGTGGCTACACCTTC. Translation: CSVFRDSGYTF.

CDR3 bases: TGTGCCAGCAGTTCAGGGGGTTGGGAGACCCAGTACTTC. Translation: CASSSGGWETQYF. This sequence joins TRBV28 and TRBJ2-5, with 7 bases that match TRBD1. This CDR3 contains 13 residues. After removal of 4 bases from V and 5 bases from J, the junction contained 4 bases not matched to a gene. CDR1 and CDR2 from the germline V gene are MDHEN and SYDVKM.

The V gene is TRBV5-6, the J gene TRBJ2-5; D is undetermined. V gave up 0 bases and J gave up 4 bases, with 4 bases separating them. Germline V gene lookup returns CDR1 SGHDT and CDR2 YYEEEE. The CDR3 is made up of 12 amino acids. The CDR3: CASSLAVETQYF. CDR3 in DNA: TGTGCCAGCAGCTTGGCCGTAGAGACCCAGTACTTC.

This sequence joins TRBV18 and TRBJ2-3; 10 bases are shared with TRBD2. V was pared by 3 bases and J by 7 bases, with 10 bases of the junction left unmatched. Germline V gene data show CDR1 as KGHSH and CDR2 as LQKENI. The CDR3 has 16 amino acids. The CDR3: CASSPQSGGATHTQYF. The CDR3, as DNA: TGTGCCAGCTCACCTCAAAGCGGGGGGGCGACGCATACGCAGTATTTT.

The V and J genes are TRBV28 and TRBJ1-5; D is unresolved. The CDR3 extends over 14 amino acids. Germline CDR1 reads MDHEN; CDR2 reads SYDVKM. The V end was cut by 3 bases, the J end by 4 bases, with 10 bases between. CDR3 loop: CASSFPTRNQPQHF. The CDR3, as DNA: TGTGCCAGCAGTTTCCCGACACGTAATCAGCCCCAGCATTTT. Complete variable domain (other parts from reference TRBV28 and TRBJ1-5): DVKVTQSSRYLVKRTGEKVFLECVQDMDHENMFWYRQDPGLGLRLIYFSYDVKMKEKGDIPEGYSVSREKKERFSLILESASTNQTSMYLCASSFPTRNQPQHFGDGTRLSIL.

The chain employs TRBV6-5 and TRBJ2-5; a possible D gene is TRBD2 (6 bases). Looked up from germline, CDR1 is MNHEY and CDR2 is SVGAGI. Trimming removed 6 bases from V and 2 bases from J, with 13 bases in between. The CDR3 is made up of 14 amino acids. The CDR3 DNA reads TGTGCCAGCAGCGCGGGACCCGATCAAGAGACCCAGTACTTC. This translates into CASSAGPDQETQYF.

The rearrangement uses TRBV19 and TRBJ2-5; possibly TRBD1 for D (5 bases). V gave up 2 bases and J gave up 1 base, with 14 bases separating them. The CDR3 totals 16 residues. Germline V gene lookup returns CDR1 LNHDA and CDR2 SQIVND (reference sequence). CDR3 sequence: CASSITGLGAQETQYF. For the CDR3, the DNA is TGTGCCAGTAGTATAACGGGTTTAGGGGCCCAAGAGACCCAGTACTTC.

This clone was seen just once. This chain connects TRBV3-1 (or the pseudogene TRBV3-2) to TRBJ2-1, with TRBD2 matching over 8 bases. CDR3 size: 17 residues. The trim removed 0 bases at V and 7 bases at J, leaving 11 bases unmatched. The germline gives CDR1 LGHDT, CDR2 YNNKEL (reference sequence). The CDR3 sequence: CASSQDFTGGPLNEQFF. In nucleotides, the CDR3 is TGTGCCAGCAGCCAAGATTTTACGGGGGGGCCACTAAATGAGCAGTTCTTC.

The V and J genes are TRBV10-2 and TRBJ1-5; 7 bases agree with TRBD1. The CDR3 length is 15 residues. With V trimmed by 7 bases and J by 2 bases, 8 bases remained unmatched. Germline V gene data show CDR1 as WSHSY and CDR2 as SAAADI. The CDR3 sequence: CASNPGGGRNQPQHF. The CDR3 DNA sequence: TGCGCCAGCAATCCCGGAGGGGGCCGCAATCAGCCCCAGCATTTT.

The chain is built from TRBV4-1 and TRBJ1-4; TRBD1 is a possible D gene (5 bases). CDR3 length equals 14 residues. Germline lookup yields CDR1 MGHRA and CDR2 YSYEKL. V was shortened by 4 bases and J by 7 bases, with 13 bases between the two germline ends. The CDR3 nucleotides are TGCGCCAGCAGCCTAGTTGGGGCTGTTGAAAAACTGTTTTTT. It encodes CASSLVGAVEKLFF.

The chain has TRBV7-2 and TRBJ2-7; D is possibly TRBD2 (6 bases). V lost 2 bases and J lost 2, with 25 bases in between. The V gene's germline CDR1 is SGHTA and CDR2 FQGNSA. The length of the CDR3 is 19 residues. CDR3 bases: TGTGCCAGCAGCTTAAGGTTGTCGATTGGGGACTCCGTAGCCTACGAGCAGTACTTC. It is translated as CASSLRLSIGDSVAYEQYF. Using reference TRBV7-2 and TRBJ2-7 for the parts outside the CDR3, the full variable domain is GAGVSQSPSNKVTEKGKDVELRCDPISGHTALYWYRQSLGQGLEFLIYFQGNSAPDKSGLPSDRFSAERTGGSVSTLTIQRTQQEDSAVYLCASSLRLSIGDSVAYEQYFGPGTRLTVT.

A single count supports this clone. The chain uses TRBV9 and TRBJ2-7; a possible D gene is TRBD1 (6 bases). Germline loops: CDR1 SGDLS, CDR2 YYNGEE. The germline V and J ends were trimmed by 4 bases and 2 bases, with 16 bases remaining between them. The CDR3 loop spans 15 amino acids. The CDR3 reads CASSTRWDTPYEQYF. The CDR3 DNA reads TGTGCCAGCAGCACCAGATGGGACACTCCCTACGAGCAGTACTTC.

This chain's CDR3 is CASSRQGVYGYTF. CDR3 sequence (DNA): TGTGCCAGCAGCCGACAGGGGGTCTATGGCTACACCTTC. The rearrangement uses TRBV14 and TRBJ1-2, with TRBD1 matching over 9 bases. The CDR3 extends over 13 amino acids. Trimming at V came to 4 bases and at J to 4 bases, leaving 1 base not matched to a gene. From germline, CDR1 is SGHDN and CDR2 FVKESK.

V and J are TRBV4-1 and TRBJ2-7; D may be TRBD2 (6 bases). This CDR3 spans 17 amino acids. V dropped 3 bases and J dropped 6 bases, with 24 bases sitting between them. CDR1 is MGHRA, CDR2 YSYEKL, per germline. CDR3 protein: CASSQIPTGTPKTEQYF. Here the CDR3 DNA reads TGCGCCAGCAGCCAGATACCCACCGGGACTCCCAAGACCGAGCAGTACTTC.